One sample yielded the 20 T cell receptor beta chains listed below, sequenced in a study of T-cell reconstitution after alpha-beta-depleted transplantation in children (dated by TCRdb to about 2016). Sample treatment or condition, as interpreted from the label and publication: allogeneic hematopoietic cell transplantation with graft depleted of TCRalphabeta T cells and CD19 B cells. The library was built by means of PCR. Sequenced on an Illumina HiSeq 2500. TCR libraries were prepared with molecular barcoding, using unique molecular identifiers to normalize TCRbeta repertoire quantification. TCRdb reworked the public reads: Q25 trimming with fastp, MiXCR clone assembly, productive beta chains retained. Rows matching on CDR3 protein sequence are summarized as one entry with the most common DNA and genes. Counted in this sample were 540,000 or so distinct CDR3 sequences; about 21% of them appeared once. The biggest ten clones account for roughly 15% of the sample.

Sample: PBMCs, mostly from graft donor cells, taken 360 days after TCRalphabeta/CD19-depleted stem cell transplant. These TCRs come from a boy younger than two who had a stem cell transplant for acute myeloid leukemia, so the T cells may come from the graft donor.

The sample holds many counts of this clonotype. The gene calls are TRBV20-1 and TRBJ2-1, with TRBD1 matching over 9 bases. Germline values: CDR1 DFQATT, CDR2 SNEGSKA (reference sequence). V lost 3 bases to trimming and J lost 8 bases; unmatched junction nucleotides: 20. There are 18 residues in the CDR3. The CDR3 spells CSASTLARDRVGVDEQFF. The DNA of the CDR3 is TGCAGTGCTAGCACCCTGGCTCGGGACAGGGTTGGTGTGGATGAGCAGTTCTTC.

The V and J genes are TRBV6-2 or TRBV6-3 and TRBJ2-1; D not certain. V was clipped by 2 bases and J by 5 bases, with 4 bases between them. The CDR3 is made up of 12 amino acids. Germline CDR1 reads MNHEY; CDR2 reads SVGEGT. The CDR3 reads CASSYNHNEQFF. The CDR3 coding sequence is TGTGCCAGCAGTTACAACCACAATGAGCAGTTCTTC.

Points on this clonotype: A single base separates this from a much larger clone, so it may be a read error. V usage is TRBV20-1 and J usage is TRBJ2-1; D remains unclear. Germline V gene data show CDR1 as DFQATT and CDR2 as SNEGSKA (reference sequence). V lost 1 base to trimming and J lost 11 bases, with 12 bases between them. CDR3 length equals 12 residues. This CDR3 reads CSARGDRRKQFF. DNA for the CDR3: TGCAGTGCTAGAGGGGATCGTCGGAAGCAGTTCTTC.

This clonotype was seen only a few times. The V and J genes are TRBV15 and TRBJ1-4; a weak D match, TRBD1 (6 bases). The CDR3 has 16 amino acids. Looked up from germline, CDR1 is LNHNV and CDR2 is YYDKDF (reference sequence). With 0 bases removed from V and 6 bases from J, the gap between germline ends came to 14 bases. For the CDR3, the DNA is TGTGCCACCAGCAGAGATTTTAAACAGGGCCATGAAAAACTGTTTTTT. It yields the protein CATSRDFKQGHEKLFF.

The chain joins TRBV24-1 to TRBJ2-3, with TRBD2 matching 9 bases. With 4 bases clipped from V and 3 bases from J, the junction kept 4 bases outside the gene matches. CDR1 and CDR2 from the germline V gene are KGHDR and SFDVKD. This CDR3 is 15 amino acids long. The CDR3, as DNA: TGTGCCACCAGTGAGCGGGGGGGCGCAACAGATACGCAGTATTTT. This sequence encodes CATSERGGATDTQYF.

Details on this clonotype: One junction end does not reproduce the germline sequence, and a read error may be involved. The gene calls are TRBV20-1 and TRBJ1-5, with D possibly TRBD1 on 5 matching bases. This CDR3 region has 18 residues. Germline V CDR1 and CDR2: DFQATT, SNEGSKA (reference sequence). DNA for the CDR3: TGCTGTGCTGGCCAGATACCGGGACTACAGTATAGCAATCAGCCCCAGCATTTT. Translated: CCAGQIPGLQYSNQPQHF.

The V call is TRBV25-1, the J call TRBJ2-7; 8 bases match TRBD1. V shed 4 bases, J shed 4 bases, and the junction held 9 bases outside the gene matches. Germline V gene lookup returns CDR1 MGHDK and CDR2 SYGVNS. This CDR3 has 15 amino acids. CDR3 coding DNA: TGTGCCAGCAGTGGGACAACAGGGGGGTCGTACGAGCAGTACTTC. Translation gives CASSGTTGGSYEQYF.

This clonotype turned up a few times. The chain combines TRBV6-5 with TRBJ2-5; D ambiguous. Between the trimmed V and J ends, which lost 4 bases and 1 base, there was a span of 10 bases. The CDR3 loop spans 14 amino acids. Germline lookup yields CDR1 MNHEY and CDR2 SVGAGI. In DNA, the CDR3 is TGTGCCAGCAGTTTTTTGGGGTTCCAAGAGACCCAGTACTTC. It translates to CASSFLGFQETQYF.

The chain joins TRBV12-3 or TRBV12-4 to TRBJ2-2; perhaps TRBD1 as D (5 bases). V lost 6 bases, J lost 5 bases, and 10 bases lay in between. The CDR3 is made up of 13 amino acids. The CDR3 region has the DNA TGTGCCAGCAGCCAGAGACAGACCGGGGAGCTGTTTTTT. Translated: CASSQRQTGELFF.

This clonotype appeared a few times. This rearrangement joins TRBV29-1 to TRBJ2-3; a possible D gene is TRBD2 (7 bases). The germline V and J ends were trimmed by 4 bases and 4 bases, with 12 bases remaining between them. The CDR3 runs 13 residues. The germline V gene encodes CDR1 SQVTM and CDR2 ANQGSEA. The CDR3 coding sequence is TGCAGCGTTGTGGGGGGGGCAGCAGATACGCAGTATTTT. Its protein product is CSVVGGAADTQYF.

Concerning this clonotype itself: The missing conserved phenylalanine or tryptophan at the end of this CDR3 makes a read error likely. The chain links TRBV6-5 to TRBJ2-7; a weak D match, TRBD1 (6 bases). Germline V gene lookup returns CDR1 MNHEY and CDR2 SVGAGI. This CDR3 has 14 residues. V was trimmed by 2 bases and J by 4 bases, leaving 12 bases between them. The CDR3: CASSYGRGGYEQYL. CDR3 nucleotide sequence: TGTGCCAGCAGTTACGGCAGGGGTGGGTACGAGCAGTACCTC.

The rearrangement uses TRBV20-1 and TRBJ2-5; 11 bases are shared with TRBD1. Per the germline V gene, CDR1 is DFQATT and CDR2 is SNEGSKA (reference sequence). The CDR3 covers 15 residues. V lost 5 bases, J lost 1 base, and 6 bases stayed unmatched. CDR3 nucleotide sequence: TGCAGTGCTCGCGGGGGACAGGGGGTCCAAGAGACCCAGTACTTC. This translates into CSARGGQGVQETQYF.

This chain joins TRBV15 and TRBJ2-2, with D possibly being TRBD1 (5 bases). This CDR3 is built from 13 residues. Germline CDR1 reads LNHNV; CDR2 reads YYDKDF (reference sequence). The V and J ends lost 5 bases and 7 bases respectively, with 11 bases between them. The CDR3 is CATSPRVVGELFF. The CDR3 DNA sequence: TGTGCCACCAGCCCCAGGGTAGTCGGGGAGCTGTTTTTT.

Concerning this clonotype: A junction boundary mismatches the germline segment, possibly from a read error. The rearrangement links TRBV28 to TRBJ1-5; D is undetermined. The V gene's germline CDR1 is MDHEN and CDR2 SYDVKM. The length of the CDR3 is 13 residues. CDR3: CASSPERGWRRDF. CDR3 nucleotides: TGTGCCAGCAGTCCCGAGAGAGGGTGGCGGCGGGATTTT.

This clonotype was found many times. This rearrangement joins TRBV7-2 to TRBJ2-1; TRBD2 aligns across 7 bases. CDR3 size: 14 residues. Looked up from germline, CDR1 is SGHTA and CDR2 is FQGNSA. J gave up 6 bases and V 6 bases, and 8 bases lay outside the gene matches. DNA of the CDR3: TGTGCCAGCAGATTACATGGGACTACCAATGAGCAGTTCTTC. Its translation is CASRLHGTTNEQFF.

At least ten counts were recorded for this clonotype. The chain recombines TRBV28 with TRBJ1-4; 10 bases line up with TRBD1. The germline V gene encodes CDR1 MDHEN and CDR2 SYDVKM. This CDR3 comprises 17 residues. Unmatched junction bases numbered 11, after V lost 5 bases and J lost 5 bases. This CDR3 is CASSDWAPGQGNEKLFF. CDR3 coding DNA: TGTGCCAGCAGTGACTGGGCACCGGGACAGGGGAATGAAAAACTGTTTTTT.

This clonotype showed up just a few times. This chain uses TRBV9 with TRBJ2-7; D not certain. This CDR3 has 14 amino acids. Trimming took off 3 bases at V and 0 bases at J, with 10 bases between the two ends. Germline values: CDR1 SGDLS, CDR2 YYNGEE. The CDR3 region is CASSARPGSYEQYF. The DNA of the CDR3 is TGTGCCAGCAGCGCCCGTCCGGGCTCCTACGAGCAGTACTTC.

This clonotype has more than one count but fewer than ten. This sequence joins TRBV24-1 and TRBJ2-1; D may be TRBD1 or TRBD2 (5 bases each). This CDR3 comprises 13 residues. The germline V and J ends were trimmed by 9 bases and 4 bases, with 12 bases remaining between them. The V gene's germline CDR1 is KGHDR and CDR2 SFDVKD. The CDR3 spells CATGGAVYNEQFF. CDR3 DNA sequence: TGTGCCACCGGGGGTGCTGTTTACAATGAGCAGTTCTTC.

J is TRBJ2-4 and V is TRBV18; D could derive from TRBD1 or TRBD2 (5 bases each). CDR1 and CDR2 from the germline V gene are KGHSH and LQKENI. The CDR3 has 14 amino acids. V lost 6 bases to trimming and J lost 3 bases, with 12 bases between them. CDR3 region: CASSPGTFKNIQYF. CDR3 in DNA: TGTGCCAGCTCGCCCGGGACGTTCAAAAACATTCAGTACTTC.

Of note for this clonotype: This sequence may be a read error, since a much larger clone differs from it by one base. CDR3 residues: CARSLNPRLAMGAQETQYF. Here the CDR3 DNA reads TGTGCCCGCAGTTTAAACCCAAGACTAGCGATGGGAGCCCAAGAGACCCAGTACTTC. This chain joins TRBV28 and TRBJ2-5, with 8 bases that match TRBD2. The germline gives CDR1 MDHEN, CDR2 SYDVKM. The CDR3 is 19 amino acids.